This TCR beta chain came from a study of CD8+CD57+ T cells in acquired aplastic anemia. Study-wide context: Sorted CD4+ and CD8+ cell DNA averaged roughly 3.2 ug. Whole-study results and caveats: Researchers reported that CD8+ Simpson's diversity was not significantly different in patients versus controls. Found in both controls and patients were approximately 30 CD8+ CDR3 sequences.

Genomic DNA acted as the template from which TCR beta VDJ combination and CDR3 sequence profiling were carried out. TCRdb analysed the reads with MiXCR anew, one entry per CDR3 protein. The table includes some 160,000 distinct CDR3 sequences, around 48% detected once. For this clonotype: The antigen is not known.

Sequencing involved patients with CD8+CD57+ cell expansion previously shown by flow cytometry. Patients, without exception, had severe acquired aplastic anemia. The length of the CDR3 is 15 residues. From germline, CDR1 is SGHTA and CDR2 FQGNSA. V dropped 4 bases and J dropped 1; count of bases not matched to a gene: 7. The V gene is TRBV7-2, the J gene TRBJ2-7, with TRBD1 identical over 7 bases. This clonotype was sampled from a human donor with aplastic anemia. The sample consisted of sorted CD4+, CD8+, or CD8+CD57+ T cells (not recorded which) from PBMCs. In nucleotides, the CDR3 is TGTGCCAGCAGCTCGGAACCGGGACAGTCCTACGAGCAGTACTTC. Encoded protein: CASSSEPGQSYEQYF. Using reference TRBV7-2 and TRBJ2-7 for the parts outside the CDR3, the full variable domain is GAGVSQSPSNKVTEKGKDVELRCDPISGHTALYWYRQSLGQGLEFLIYFQGNSAPDKSGLPSDRFSAERTGGSVSTLTIQRTQQEDSAVYLCASSSEPGQSYEQYFGPGTRLTVT.